Listed below are T cell receptor beta chains from one sample, sequenced in a study of chemoradiotherapy in HPV16-positive cancers. Sequenced by immunoSEQ multiplex PCR; TCRdb stores in-frame clones only, minus some. The sample shows 30,000 to 40,000 clones, 92% of them seen only once. This sample comprised blood, obtained from a patient who underwent chemoradiotherapy. The receptors derive from a human donor with HPV-associated anogenital cancer. Each CDR3 is given with its conserved first and last residue. The D gene is left open where the match is weak. Only some rows state a clone size, as once, few, many or a class for expanded clones.

j_call v_call d_call clone_size cdr3_length cdr3_nt cdr3_aa
TRBJ1-4 TRBV5-8 TRBD1 NA 17 TGTGCCAGCAGCTACCAGGGACAGGGGGCGGAGTATGAAAAACTGTTTTTT CASSYQGQGAEYEKLFF
TRBJ1-2 TRBV7-3 NA NA 16 TGTGCCAGCAGCCCCATACCGGGATCCTATATGAAGGGCTACACCTTC CASSPIPGSYMKGYTF
TRBJ2-7 TRBV9 TRBD2 NA 15 TGTGCCAGCAGCAGGGACGGGGGGGACTCCTACGAGCAGTACTTC CASSRDGGDSYEQYF
TRBJ2-7 TRBV7-8 TRBD2 NA 15 TGTGCCAGCAGCTTAGGGGGGCTAGCGGGGGTAGAGCAGTACTTC CASSLGGLAGVEQYF
TRBJ2-1 TRBV30 TRBD2 NA 14 TGTGCCTGGAGACCCGCGGGGGGCAACAATGAGCAGTTCTTC CAWRPAGGNNEQFF
TRBJ2-7 TRBV7-9 NA NA 14 TGTGCCAGCAGCCGTCGGGACCGAGGGTACGAGCAGTACTTC CASSRRDRGYEQYF
TRBJ1-1 TRBV19 NA NA 13 TGTGCCAGTAGTGAACAGCTGAACACTGAAGCTTTCTTT CASSEQLNTEAFF
TRBJ1-2 TRBV7-2 TRBD1 NA 13 TGTGCCAGCAGCCAGGGACAGAACTATGGCTACACCTTC CASSQGQNYGYTF
TRBJ2-3 TRBV11-2 TRBD2 NA 15 TGTGCCAGCAGCCGAACTAGCGGGGAGTCAGATACGCAGTATTTT CASSRTSGESDTQYF
TRBJ1-4 TRBV2 NA few 11 TGTGCCAGCAGGGCGGGGTCCAGACTGTTTTTT CASRAGSRLFF
TRBJ1-1 TRBV4-3 NA once 14 TGCGCCAGCAGCCAGGCACATCAGAACACTGAAGCTTTCTTT CASSQAHQNTEAFF
TRBJ1-5 TRBV19 NA NA 21 TGTGCCAGTAGTATAGGGGCCAGGAGTGGCAAGCCCCTTCATAGCAATCAGCCCCAGCATTTT CASSIGARSGKPLHSNQPQHF
TRBJ2-2 TRBV4-1 TRBD2 NA 15 TGCGCCAGCAGCCAAGATGAGCGGGGGGCCGGGGAGCTGTTTTTT CASSQDERGAGELFF
TRBJ2-7 TRBV30 NA NA 14 TGTGCCTGGAGTGCCCCTGAGCCACCCTACGAGCAGTACTTC CAWSAPEPPYEQYF
TRBJ1-2 TRBV9 NA few 13 TGTGCCAGCGACGGGGGTATTAACTATGGCTACACCTTC CASDGGINYGYTF
TRBJ1-6 TRBV23-1 NA NA 13 TGCGCCCCGGAGTCAAATGGAACTTCACCCCTCCACTTT CAPESNGTSPLHF
TRBJ1-6 TRBV27 NA NA 21 TGTGCCAGCAGTTTATCGCGTAGAGGGTCGGGCAGGAGCTCCTATAATTCACCCCTCCACTTT CASSLSRRGSGRSSYNSPLHF
TRBJ2-1 TRBV4-3 NA NA 15 TGCGCCAGCAGCCCCGTGGAGAGCTCCTACAATGAGCAGTTCTTC CASSPVESSYNEQFF
TRBJ2-6 TRBV19 NA NA 15 TGTGCCAGTACCCTTTTGAGAACGGGGGCCAACGTCCTGACTTTC CASTLLRTGANVLTF
TRBJ1-6 TRBV9 NA few 15 TGTGCCAGCAGCGTTGAGACCACAGGGAATTCACCCCTCCACTTT CASSVETTGNSPLHF
TRBJ2-5 TRBV18 TRBD1 NA 13 TGTGCCAGCTCACCGGGACAGCAAGAGACCCAGTACTTC CASSPGQQETQYF
TRBJ2-3 TRBV6-4 NA NA 14 TGTGCCAGCAGTGACTTGGCTGGCGGAAATACGCAGTATTTT CASSDLAGGNTQYF
TRBJ1-1 TRBV5-6 TRBD1 NA 12 TGTGCCAGCAGCTCAGGGGGCACTGAAGCTTTCTTT CASSSGGTEAFF
TRBJ1-1 TRBV7-9 NA NA 13 TGTGCCAGCAGCTTCAGGGAGGTCACTGAAGCTTTCTTT CASSFREVTEAFF
TRBJ2-4 TRBV10-3 TRBD1 NA 17 TGTGCCATCAGTGACCAAGGGACAGGGGTGGCCAAAAACATTCAGTACTTC CAISDQGTGVAKNIQYF
TRBJ2-7 TRBV5-1 TRBD1 once 13 TGCGCCAGCAGGCCGGGACAGGGCTACGAGCAGTACTTC CASRPGQGYEQYF
TRBJ2-7 TRBV28 TRBD2 NA 14 TGTGCCAGCAGGCTAGCGGGGGGGCTCGACGAGCAGTACTTC CASRLAGGLDEQYF
TRBJ1-5 TRBV6-1 NA once 15 TGTGCCAGCAATCCTGACCGGGCGTCCAGTCAGCCCCAGCATTTT CASNPDRASSQPQHF
TRBJ2-2 TRBV5-1 NA NA 15 TGCGCCAGCAGCTTTTCAGGATCGAACACCGGGGAGCTGTTTTTT CASSFSGSNTGELFF
TRBJ2-2 TRBV30 NA NA 13 TGTGCCTGGAGTGTATTGTACACCGGGGAGCTGTTTTTT CAWSVLYTGELFF
TRBJ2-5 TRBV11-2 TRBD2 NA 15 TGTGCCAGCAGCTTAGTGGGTCTAGCGGAAGAGACCCAGTACTTC CASSLVGLAEETQYF
TRBJ1-1 TRBV19 NA once 14 TGTGCCAGTAGTAAGGACAGAGGGAACACTGAAGCTTTCTTT CASSKDRGNTEAFF
TRBJ1-1 TRBV19 NA NA 12 TGTGCCAGTAGTCTCTGGGGGGACAAAGCTTTCTTT CASSLWGDKAFF